This TCR beta chain comes out of a study of post-analysis software for immune sequencing data. Study outcomes and limitations: Among four to six TRBV segments more frequent in patients than controls were TRBV5-6, TRBV5-1 and TRBV20-1.

Only a few counts were recorded for this clonotype. What it recognizes is unknown. One junction end does not reproduce the germline sequence, and a read error may be involved. TCR beta cDNA libraries had unique molecular identifiers. Via MiXCR, TCRdb re-called the PCR reads, giving one row per CDR3 protein. The repertoire holds about 760,000 distinct CDR3 sequences, with roughly 27% as singletons. The CDR3 extends over 10 amino acids. Germline CDR1 and CDR2: SQVTM and ANQGSEA. The sequenced sample was blood. This clonotype was sampled from a girl between 5 and 17 years old with multiple sclerosis. J is TRBJ1-2 and V is TRBV29-1; D is unresolved. The CDR3 sequence is CSVEESGSTF. As DNA, the CDR3 is TGCAGCGTTGAGGAGTCGGGCTCCACCTTC.